The entry below describes one T cell receptor (beta chain). This record belongs to a study of sequential checkpoint blockade in melanoma. Across the whole study: Arm A got nivolumab then ipilimumab; arm B the reverse, 1:1. Each arm's sequence ended with maintenance nivolumab.

Treatment defined: randomized to nivolumab then ipilimumab (arm A) or the reverse (arm B). No patient had prior DNA-damaging chemotherapy. From thawed PBMCs, live CD3+CD8+ cells negative for CD19 and CD56 were sorted. The CDR3 totals 15 residues. The V gene's germline CDR1 is SGHVS and CDR2 FQNEAQ. With 3 bases removed from V and 4 bases from J, the gap between germline ends came to 14 bases. The repertoire was sequenced with immunoSEQ multiplex PCR; TCRdb's copy has only in-frame clones and lacks some. The data hold roughly 9,900 clones, with about 50% observed a single time. The source was CD8+ T cells sorted from blood (inferred from file names), collected from a patient given nivolumab and ipilimumab in sequence. This clonotype was obtained from a human donor with melanoma. V usage is TRBV7-8 and J usage is TRBJ2-3; maybe TRBD2 (6 bases). The CDR3 sequence is CASSLKGRDSDTQYF. The CDR3 DNA sequence: TGTGCCAGCAGCTTGAAAGGCCGGGACTCAGATACGCAGTATTTT.